This T cell receptor beta chain appears in the sequencing data of a study of Graves' ophthalmopathy and Graves' hyperthyroidism (dated by TCRdb to 2016 to 2019). For the study in its entirety: Peripheral blood was collected before any treatment was given, at the time of initial diagnosis. The study used TCR beta repertoire signatures to distinguish Graves' ophthalmopathy from Graves' hyperthyroidism and to predict progression to ophthalmopathy. In total, around 130 blood samples were TCR-sequenced: fewer than 50 ophthalmopathy, approximately 80 hyperthyroidism and approximately 17 hyperthyroidism-to-ophthalmopathy patients. To explore V-J signatures that distinguish ophthalmopathy from hyperthyroidism, a discovery set of 100 patients was enrolled, made up of 43 with ophthalmopathy and some 58 with stable hyperthyroidism. An independent validation cohort comprised roughly 20 hyperthyroidism patients and roughly 15 patients who later progressed from hyperthyroidism to ophthalmopathy. In over 5 hyperthyroidism patients, the T-cell repertoire of thyroid tissue was compared with the T-cell repertoire of blood. Following sampling, methimazole starting at 30 mg daily was administered to hyperthyroidism patients, and high-dose intravenous methylprednisolone was administered to ophthalmopathy patients.

Summary of the overall study and its limitations: Ophthalmopathy was separated from stable hyperthyroidism by the 13-signature model with around 88% sensitivity and around 81% specificity in cross-validation and with 80%/75% in the test set. No statistical method was used to predetermine the sample size, and group allocation was not hidden from the investigators. In validation, the model predicted ophthalmopathy progression with about 70% sensitivity and around 72% specificity; more than ten predicted patients were CT-confirmed with GO in a median of approximately six months. Most expanded thyroid clonotypes with frequency above 0.001 were also detected in blood, suggesting blood repertoires may reflect the thyroid immune response.

For repertoire sequencing, the TCR beta CDR3 regions were amplified from RNA transcripts. A first-round RT-PCR used HTBI primers with the Qiagen OneStep RT-PCR kit, followed by a second-round multiplex PCR, size selection and purification. The libraries underwent paired-end sequencing with 100 bp reads on an Illumina HiSeq2000. In the original analysis: SOAPnuke was used to process the reads, throwing out any read that had adapters, had uncalled bases, had a mean Phred below 15, or lacked an exact constant-primer or identifier match. High-quality paired reads were merged with COPE v1.2.5. Each unique nucleotide sequence was treated as a clonotype, and MiTCR v1.1 was used to align the clonotypes to the IMGT TRB V, D and J references. The analysis was limited to V-J combinations with a frequency above 0.0001, which together covered 99.2% of repertoires. For each V-J combination, a TCR clonal expansion and chaos score was defined as F50 clonal expansion divided by the chaos observed in the TCRdist matrix. Welch's t-statistics and random forest were used to narrow the features down to over ten V-J combinations, which were then fed into a naive Bayes classifier. The Morisita-Horn index was used to measure how similar the thyroid and blood repertoires were. The public reads were run again by TCRdb, first through fastp at Q25 and then through MiXCR, and only productive beta chains were kept. Records with the same CDR3 protein are collapsed into one entry carrying the most frequent genes and DNA. TCRdb, rather than the study authors, made the V and J calls. The sample has approximately 640,000 distinct CDR3 sequences on record, more than 40% of them singletons. Together, the top ten hold more than 2.5% of the sample.

Ophthalmopathy patients had moderately to severely active disease, Clinical Activity Score of at least 3, NOSPECS grade of at least 4, and disease duration under 3 months. Anyone with other autoimmune diseases, uncontrolled infections, pregnancy or lactation was excluded from the study. Diagnosis relied on clinical symptoms, serum thyroxine, TRAb, thyroid ultrasound and orbital computed tomography. Using Ficoll-Paque density gradient centrifugation, PBMCs were isolated from less than 13 ml of fresh peripheral blood. Total RNA was extracted with Trizol reagent and quality-checked on an Agilent 2100 Bioanalyzer. Its CDR3 holds 13 amino acids, cysteine through phenylalanine. Only the CDR3 part of the read is kept: 39 bases, read in frame from the first base. From a lookup of the germline V gene (reference sequence), CDR1 and CDR2 are SSHAT and FNYEAQ. Details on this clonotype: The clone's antigen remains unknown. Germline and junction disagree at one end, which may indicate a read error.

Sequencing was carried out using peripheral blood. The origin of this receptor is an adult man with Graves' ophthalmopathy. Here the chain combines TRBV7-7 and TRBJ2-7, with no D gene named confidently. The end of the DNA is better explained by TRBJ2-1, so the J call may be wrong. The CDR3 reads as follows: CASSLVGTDEQFF. The DNA sequence follows: TGTGCTAGCAGCTTAGTAGGTACGGATGAGCAGTTCTTC.